The clone carrying this T cell receptor (beta chain) was counted between two and nine times. In the study's own analysis: How many nucleated cells were present was estimated from reference gene primer amplification. The method was immunoSEQ multiplex PCR; TCRdb's version includes in-frame clones alone and lacks a portion of them. V and J calls and clone size are as listed in that table; D and trimming were resolved from the DNA. The sample lists over 90,000 clones; around 87% were seen once. V was pared by 0 bases and J by 5 bases, with 15 bases between. CDR3 length: 16 amino acids. From germline, CDR1 is LGHNA and CDR2 YNFKEQ. This sample was taken from a study of blood T cell repertoires in COVID-19. On the study more broadly: Donors in the United States, Italy and Spain gave samples during acute or convalescent COVID-19.

The sample consisted of peripheral blood. The chain is built from TRBV4-2 and TRBJ2-3, with D maybe TRBD1 (6 bases). This receptor was identified in a human donor in a cohort sampled during active COVID-19. The CDR3 protein is CASSQDVTGWGDTQYF. The CDR3, as DNA: TGTGCCAGCAGCCAAGATGTAACAGGGTGGGGAGATACGCAGTATTTT.